The rows below give T cell receptor beta chains drawn from one sample of a study of T-cell memory formation after mild COVID-19. TCRdb re-called the 5' RACE reads with MiXCR, one entry per CDR3 protein. Counted here are approximately 400,000 distinct CDR3 sequences, about a sixth occurring once; the ten biggest clones make up about a fifth. Sequencing input: PBMCs or a T cell subset sorted from them (not recorded which). These receptors came from a man younger than 35 who had mild COVID-19 (a few samples of this study predate the infection). Cell type and time point are not known. CDR3s leave out the opening cysteine and the closing phenylalanine or tryptophan. Each record gives: V gene, CDR3 protein.

TRBV7-2 | ASSLGGERYGYT
TRBV15 | ATSRDLTSREQY
TRBV2 | ASSELAGNQPQH
TRBV27 | ASSFGPQAWETQY
TRBV6-2/TRBV6-3 | ASRRHLNQPQH
TRBV9 | ASSGTGQSNTEAF
TRBV5-1 | ASSILAGAHNEQF
TRBV9 | ASSVTSGFQETKY
TRBV7-2 | ASSRGGWYQETQY
TRBV5-6 | ASSQDRGGQPQH
TRBV4-1 | ASSPWGGAYYEQY
TRBV7-6 | ASGLDAADTQY
TRBV4-3 | ASSQVAGASQETQY
TRBV2 | ASRKPQAQETQY
TRBV28 | ASSSPQGPPSYGYT
TRBV5-5 | ASSLTRGAINTEAF
TRBV20-1 | SAREDRKTQPQH
TRBV7-7 | ASSLGWGFVETQY
TRBV29-1 | SPWPGGYGYT
TRBV12-3/TRBV12-4 | ASSLSGRVMSPLH
TRBV25-1 | ASSEFGRGYT
TRBV6-6 | ASSTTGVAPNYGYT
TRBV6-5 | ASSYHRDSYEQY
TRBV12-3/TRBV12-4 | ASRDEDGAGGYT
TRBV7-6 | ASSLEGEGWVRETQY
TRBV7-2 | ASSYYTGTSNEQF
TRBV12-3/TRBV12-4 | ASRRAGRNSPLH
TRBV6-5 | ASSYRETQY
TRBV4-3 | ASSHIAGGPNEQF
TRBV12-5 | ASGPQGAYNEQF
TRBV4-1 | ASSQDDLRVYEQY
TRBV6-2/TRBV6-3 | ASRLGGTVKNIQY
TRBV7-2 | ASSRSAGELF
TRBV28 | ASNGRNWGDTQY
TRBV7-9 | ASSSGTPRLGYT
TRBV3-1 | ASSQLAGGPQETQY
TRBV29-1 | SGKRGYGYT
TRBV6-6 | ASSQDYEKLF
TRBV27 | ASSLRVGGVEQY
TRBV7-9 | ASSSTGAGPPETQY
TRBV7-9 | ASNRQGTGELF
TRBV12-3/TRBV12-4 | ASSLLPPGGNSPLH
TRBV6-1 | ASSHGRKLNEKLF
TRBV6-2/TRBV6-3 | ASSYYHNTEAF
TRBV28 | ASSPMEGGPSYNEQF
TRBV7-8 | ASSLLGRTDTQY
TRBV11-2 | ASSGGWTSGDRWVDTQY
TRBV5-4 | ASSYGQLNEKLF
TRBV5-6 | ASSLGVGATMNTEAF
TRBV20-1 | SAPVGTHDEKLF
TRBV20-1 | SARGRMNTEAF
TRBV11-2 | ASSSRQLGQF
TRBV3-1 | ASSQDASTYEQY
TRBV5-1 | ASSLAYGSTTEQF
TRBV29-1 | SVGTGDYGYT
TRBV6-2/TRBV6-3 | ASRPRDGGFRADTQY
TRBV6-1 | ASSDGTLATDTQY
TRBV29-1 | SARDRGEKLF